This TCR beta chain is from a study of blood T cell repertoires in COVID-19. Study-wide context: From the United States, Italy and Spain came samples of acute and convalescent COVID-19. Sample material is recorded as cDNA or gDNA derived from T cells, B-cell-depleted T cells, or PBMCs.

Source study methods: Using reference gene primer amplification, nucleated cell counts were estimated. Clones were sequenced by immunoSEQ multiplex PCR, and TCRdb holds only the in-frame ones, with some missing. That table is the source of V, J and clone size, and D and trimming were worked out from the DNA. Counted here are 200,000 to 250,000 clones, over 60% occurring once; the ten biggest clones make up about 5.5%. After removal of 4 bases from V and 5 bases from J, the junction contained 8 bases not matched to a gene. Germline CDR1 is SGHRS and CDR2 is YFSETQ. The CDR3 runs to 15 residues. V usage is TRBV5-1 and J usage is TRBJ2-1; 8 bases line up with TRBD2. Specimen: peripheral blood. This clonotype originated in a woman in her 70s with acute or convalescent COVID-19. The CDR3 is CASSPSGRGDNEQFF. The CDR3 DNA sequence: TGCGCCAGCAGCCCGAGCGGGAGAGGCGACAATGAGCAGTTCTTC.